This TCR beta chain is drawn from a study of shared clonotypes between healthy human individuals. There were no recent acute infections or vaccinations among the donors, who were healthy HIV-negative adults. Tens of millions of PBMCs went into genomic DNA for unsorted samples. After removal of 2 bases from V and 4 bases from J, the junction contained 3 bases not matched to a gene. The CDR3 loop spans 14 amino acids. Looked up from germline, CDR1 is SNHLY and CDR2 is FYNNEI. Some 30,000 T cell genomes, or approximately 290 ng DNA, went into replicate PCRs of unsorted PBMC. The sequenced material, unsorted PBMC DNA, was run on ten immunoSEQ deep assay plates. Profiling relied on immunoSEQ multiplex PCR, and the TCRdb table lists in-frame clones only, not all of them. The sample has some 500,000 clones, about 74% seen once.

The specimen was PBMCs. The chain joins TRBV2 to TRBJ2-5, with 8 bases aligning to TRBD1. The sequence derives from a woman aged 40 to 49 in good health. Some clones in this sample may be carry-over from other donors' samples. CDR3 loop: CASSETGGVETQYF. DNA for the CDR3: TGTGCCAGCAGTGAAACAGGGGGTGTAGAGACCCAGTACTTC.